This TCR beta chain was recovered during a study of blood T cells in healthy people across ages. A word on this clonotype: The target antigen is unknown.

Study outcomes and limitations: Both naive CD4+ cell counts and diversity were greater in long-lived donors than in aged donors.

The use of a sample-barcoded 5' primer and a J-beta primer mix characterized a second PCR of roughly 7 to 11 cycles. One entry per CDR3 protein, called by TCRdb with MiXCR from the 5' RACE reads. Here the sample spans approximately 730,000 distinct CDR3 sequences, about 40% being singletons. This CDR3 region has 12 residues. The germline gives CDR1 SGHTA, CDR2 FQGNSA. Between the trimmed V and J ends, which lost 3 bases and 13 bases, there was a span of 15 bases. Donors were systemically healthy Caucasian individuals from Russia aged roughly 6 to 100 years. Total RNA amounts of at least 5.5 micrograms were extracted per sample.

This chain links TRBV7-2 with TRBJ2-5; D is uncertain. The receptor was isolated from a woman aged 55 to 70 in good health. The sequencing sample was made of blood. The DNA for the CDR3 is TGTGCCAGCAGCTTTAGAGCAGGAGAGCGGTACTTC. Its translation: CASSFRAGERYF.